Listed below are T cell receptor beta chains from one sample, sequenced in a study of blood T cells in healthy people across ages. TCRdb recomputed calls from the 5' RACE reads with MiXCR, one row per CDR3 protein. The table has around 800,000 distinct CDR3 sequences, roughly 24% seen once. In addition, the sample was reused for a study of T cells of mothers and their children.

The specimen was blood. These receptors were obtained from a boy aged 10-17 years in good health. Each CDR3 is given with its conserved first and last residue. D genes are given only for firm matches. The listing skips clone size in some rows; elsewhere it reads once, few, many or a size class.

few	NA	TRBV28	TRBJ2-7	CASSLLSGFEQYF	TGTGCCAGCAGTTTATTGAGTGGGTTCGAGCAGTACTTC
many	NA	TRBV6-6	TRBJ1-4	CASSYSMRKDEFF	TGTGCCAGCAGTTACTCGATGAGGAAGGATGAGTTTTTT
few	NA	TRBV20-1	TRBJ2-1	CSARVVGKVYNEQFF	TGCAGTGCTAGAGTAGTGGGGAAGGTCTACAATGAGCAGTTCTTC
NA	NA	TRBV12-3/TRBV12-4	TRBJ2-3	CASVSGTDTQYF	TGTGCCAGCGTAAGCGGCACGGATACGCAGTATTTT
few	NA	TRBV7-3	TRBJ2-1	CASSPPGIEVFNEQFF	TGTGCCAGCAGCCCCCCCGGGATAGAAGTGTTTAATGAGCAGTTCTTC
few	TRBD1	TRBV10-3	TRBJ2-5	CAISDRGGETQYF	TGTGCCATCTCGGACAGGGGAGGGGAGACCCAGTACTTC
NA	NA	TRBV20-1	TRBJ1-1	CSGQGSLITEAFF	TGCAGTGGGCAGGGGAGTTTGATCACTGAAGCTTTCTTT
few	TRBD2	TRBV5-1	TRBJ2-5	CASNLLLAGDRQETQYF	TGCGCCAGCAACCTTCTACTAGCGGGGGACCGCCAAGAGACCCAGTACTTC
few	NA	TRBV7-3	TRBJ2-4	CASSSRPDQYF	TGTGCCAGCAGCTCCCGCCCCGATCAGTACTTC
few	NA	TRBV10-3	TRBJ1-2	CANRDTNSNYGYTF	TGTGCCAACAGGGACACGAACTCTAACTATGGCTACACCTTC
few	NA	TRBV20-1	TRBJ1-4	CSASPGGATNEKLFF	TGCAGTGCTAGCCCGGGAGGGGCAACTAATGAAAAACTGTTTTTT
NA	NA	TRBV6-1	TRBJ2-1	CASGGTVQERLFRGAYNEQFF	TGTGCCAGCGGAGGCACCGTACAGGAACGGCTTTTCCGAGGCGCCTACAATGAGCAGTTCTTC
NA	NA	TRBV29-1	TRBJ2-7	CSASGRAFSYEQYF	TGCAGCGCCTCCGGCAGGGCTTTCTCCTACGAGCAGTACTTC
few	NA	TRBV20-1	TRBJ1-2	CSASAGANYGYTF	TGCAGTGCTAGTGCGGGGGCCAACTATGGCTACACCTTC
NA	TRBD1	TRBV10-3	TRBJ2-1	CAISGTGGAGINNEQFF	TGTGCCATCAGTGGGACAGGGGGCGCGGGGATTAACAATGAGCAGTTCTTC
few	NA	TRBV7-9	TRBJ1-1	CASSAPTRATEAFF	TGTGCCAGCAGCGCACCAACCAGGGCTACTGAAGCTTTCTTT
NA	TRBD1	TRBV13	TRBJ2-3	CASSSYRGRADTQYF	TGTGCCAGCAGCTCCTACAGGGGGCGTGCAGATACGCAGTATTTT
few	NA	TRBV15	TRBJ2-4	CATSSQNIQYF	TGTGCCACCAGCAGCCAAAACATTCAGTACTTC
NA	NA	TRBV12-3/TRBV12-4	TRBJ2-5	CASSLDIRYRTQYF	TGTGCCAGCAGCCTAGACATCCGATATCGCACGCAGTACTTC
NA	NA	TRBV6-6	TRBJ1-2	CASKAGQETYGYTF	TGTGCCAGCAAAGCCGGTCAGGAAACCTATGGCTACACCTTC
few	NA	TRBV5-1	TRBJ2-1	CASSRGDADNEQFF	TGCGCCAGCAGCCGGGGAGATGCCGACAATGAGCAGTTCTTC
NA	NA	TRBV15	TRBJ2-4	CATSRASSDLAKNIQYF	TGTGCCACCAGCAGAGCCTCTAGTGATTTAGCCAAAAACATTCAGTACTTC
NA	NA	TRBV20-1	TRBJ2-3	CSASRVGSDTQYF	TGCAGTGCTAGCCGAGTGGGTTCGGATACGCAGTATTTT
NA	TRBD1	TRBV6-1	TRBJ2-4	CASSDSYRGNIQYF	TGTGCCAGCAGTGACTCCTACAGGGGCAACATTCAGTACTTC
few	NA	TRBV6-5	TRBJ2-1	CASSWSANMNSYNEQFF	TGTGCCAGCAGTTGGAGTGCTAATATGAATTCCTACAATGAGCAGTTCTTC
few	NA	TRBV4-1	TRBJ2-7	CASSQGSGRRMSYEQYF	TGCGCCAGCAGCCAAGGATCAGGGCGTCGGATGTCCTACGAGCAGTACTTC
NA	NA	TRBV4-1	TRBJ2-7	CASSPRGDGTDLYEQYF	TGCGCCAGCAGCCCAAGAGGGGACGGGACGGACCTATACGAGCAGTACTTC
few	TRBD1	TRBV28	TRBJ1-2	CASTPRRGGARAYGYTF	TGTGCCAGCACCCCGAGAAGAGGGGGCGCTCGGGCCTATGGCTACACCTTC
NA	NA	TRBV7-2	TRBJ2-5	CASSLTLSYRVVETQYF	TGTGCCAGCAGCCTCACCCTCTCTTACAGGGTTGTTGAGACCCAGTACTTC
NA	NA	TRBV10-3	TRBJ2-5	CAISDPTDQETQYF	TGTGCCATCAGTGACCCGACAGATCAAGAGACCCAGTACTTC
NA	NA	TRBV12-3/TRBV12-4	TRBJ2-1	CASSWGTTYNEQFF	TGTGCCAGCAGTTGGGGAACCACCTACAATGAGCAGTTCTTC
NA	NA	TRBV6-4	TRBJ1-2	CASSATAGINYTF	TGTGCCAGCAGCGCCACGGCGGGGATTAACTACACCTTC
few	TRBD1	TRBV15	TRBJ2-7	CATSSRTGALYEQYF	TGTGCCACCAGCAGCAGGACAGGGGCGCTTTACGAGCAGTACTTC
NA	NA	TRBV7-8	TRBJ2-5	CASSPSDWKETQYF	TGTGCCAGCAGCCCCTCGGACTGGAAAGAGACCCAGTACTTC
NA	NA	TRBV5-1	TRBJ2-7	CASSLGKGTEGLGEQYF	TGCGCCAGCAGCTTGGGGAAGGGGACGGAGGGGCTTGGCGAGCAGTACTTC
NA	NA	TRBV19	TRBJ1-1	CASSIMEARMNTEAFF	TGTGCCAGTAGTATCATGGAGGCCCGTATGAACACTGAAGCTTTCTTT
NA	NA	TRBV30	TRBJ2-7	CAWSVTRGVSEQYF	TGTGCCTGGAGTGTGACGAGGGGCGTGAGCGAGCAGTACTTC
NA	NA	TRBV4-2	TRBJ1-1	CASSQGGWNTEAFF	TGTGCCAGCAGCCAAGGGGGTTGGAACACTGAAGCTTTCTTT
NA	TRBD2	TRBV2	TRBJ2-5	CASSGLAGRQETQYF	TGTGCCAGCAGTGGACTAGCGGGGAGACAAGAGACCCAGTACTTC
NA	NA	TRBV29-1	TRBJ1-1	CSVDRGGNTEAFF	TGCAGCGTTGATCGGGGAGGGAACACTGAAGCTTTCTTT
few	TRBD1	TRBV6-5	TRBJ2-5	CASSSDRAKTQYF	TGTGCCAGCAGCTCGGACAGGGCCAAGACCCAGTACTTC
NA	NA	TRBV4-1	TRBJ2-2	CASSQDGVTGELFF	TGCGCCAGCAGCCAAGATGGTGTTACCGGGGAGCTGTTTTTT
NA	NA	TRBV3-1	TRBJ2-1	CASSHLEGAKNEQFF	TGTGCCAGCAGCCACCTCGAAGGGGCGAAAAATGAGCAGTTCTTC
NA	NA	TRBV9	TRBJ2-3	CASSVDYRDTQYF	TGTGCCAGCAGCGTAGACTACAGGGATACGCAGTATTTT
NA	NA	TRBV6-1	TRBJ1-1	CASSELASLMNTEAFF	TGCGCCAGCAGTGAATTGGCATCCTTGATGAACACTGAAGCTTTCTTT
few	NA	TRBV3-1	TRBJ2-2	CASSRSGGAGELFF	TGTGCCAGCAGTCGTTCAGGAGGTGCCGGGGAGCTGTTTTTT
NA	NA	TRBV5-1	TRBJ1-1	CASSPGGGGSEAFF	TGCGCCAGCAGCCCTGGGGGCGGGGGGTCTGAAGCTTTCTTT
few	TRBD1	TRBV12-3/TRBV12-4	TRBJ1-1	CASRIGGGMGSNTEAFF	TGTGCCAGCAGGATCGGAGGGGGCATGGGCTCGAACACTGAAGCTTTCTTT
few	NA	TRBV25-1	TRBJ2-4	CASRPKVSNIQYF	TGTGCCAGCAGGCCGAAGGTTTCCAACATTCAGTACTTC
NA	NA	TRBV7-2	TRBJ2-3	CASSPNRYSTDTQYF	TGTGCCAGCAGCCCTAACAGGTACAGCACAGATACGCAGTATTTT
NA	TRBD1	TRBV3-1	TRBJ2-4	CASRPGQGSTKYF	TGTGCCAGCAGGCCGGGACAGGGGTCGACCAAGTACTTC
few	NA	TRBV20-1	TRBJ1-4	CSAREGASNEKLFF	TGCAGTGCTAGAGAGGGGGCCTCTAATGAAAAACTGTTTTTT
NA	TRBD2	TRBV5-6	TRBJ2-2	CASSDLTREAGELFF	TGTGCCAGCAGCGATTTGACACGGGAGGCCGGGGAGCTGTTTTTT
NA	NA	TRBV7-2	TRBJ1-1	CASSLAHRAEAFF	TGTGCCAGCAGCTTAGCGCACAGGGCGGAGGCTTTCTTT
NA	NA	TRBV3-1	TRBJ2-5	CASSFRTDQETQYF	TGTGCCAGCAGCTTCCGGACAGACCAAGAGACCCAGTACTTC
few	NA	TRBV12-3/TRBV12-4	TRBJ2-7	CASSLSRRAWYEQYF	TGTGCCAGCAGTTTGAGCCGGAGGGCATGGTACGAGCAGTACTTC
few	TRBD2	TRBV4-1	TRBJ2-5	CASSQVERGGMETQYF	TGCGCCAGCAGCCAAGTCGAGCGGGGGGGGATGGAGACCCAGTACTTC
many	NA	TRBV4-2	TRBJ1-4	CASSPGGEKLFF	TGTGCCAGCAGCCCCGGGGGGGAAAAACTGTTTTTT
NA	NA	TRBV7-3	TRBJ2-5	CTSNPGPQGPETQYF	TGTACCAGCAACCCGGGCCCCCAAGGCCCAGAGACCCAGTACTTC
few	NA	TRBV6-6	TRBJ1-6	CASSRSGGENSPLHF	TGTGCCAGCAGTAGGTCGGGAGGGGAAAATTCACCCCTCCACTTT